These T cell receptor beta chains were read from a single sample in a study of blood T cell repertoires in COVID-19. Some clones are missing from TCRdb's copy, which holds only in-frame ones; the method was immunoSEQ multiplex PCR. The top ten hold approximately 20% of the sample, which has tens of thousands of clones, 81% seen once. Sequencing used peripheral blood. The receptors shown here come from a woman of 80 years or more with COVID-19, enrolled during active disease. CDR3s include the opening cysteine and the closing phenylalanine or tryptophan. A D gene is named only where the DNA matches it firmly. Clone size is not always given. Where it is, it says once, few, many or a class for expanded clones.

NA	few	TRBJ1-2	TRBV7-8	CASSKGQGRDGYTF	TGTGCCAGCAGTAAAGGGCAGGGGAGGGATGGCTACACCTTC
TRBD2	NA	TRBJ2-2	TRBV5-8	CASSLRGGQAPGELFF	TGTGCCAGCAGCTTGCGGGGGGGGCAGGCCCCAGGGGAGCTGTTTTTT
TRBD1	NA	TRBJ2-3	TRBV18	CASSPRDRDFADTQYF	TGTGCCAGCTCACCCCGCGACAGGGATTTTGCAGATACGCAGTATTTT
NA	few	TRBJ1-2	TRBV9	CASSVSGRDNYGYTF	TGTGCCAGCAGCGTCAGCGGGAGGGATAACTATGGCTACACCTTC
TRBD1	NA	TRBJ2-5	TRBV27	CASRQTGLETQYF	TGTGCCAGCAGACAGACAGGGCTTGAGACCCAGTACTTC
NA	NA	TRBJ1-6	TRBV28	CASCQTYNSPLHF	TGTGCCAGTTGTCAAACTTATAATTCACCCCTCCACTTT
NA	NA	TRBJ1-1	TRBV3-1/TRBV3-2	CASSQDGRASLGTEAFF	TGTGCCAGCAGCCAAGATGGGAGGGCCTCCCTGGGGACTGAAGCTTTCTTT
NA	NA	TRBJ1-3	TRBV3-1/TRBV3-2	CASNQEGQGGNTIYF	TGTGCCAGCAACCAAGAAGGGCAGGGCGGAAACACCATATATTTT
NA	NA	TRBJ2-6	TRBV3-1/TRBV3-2	CASSRAGSGANVLTF	TGTGCCAGCAGCCGAGCAGGCTCTGGGGCCAACGTCCTGACTTTC
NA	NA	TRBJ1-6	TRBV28	CASSLQGWGSPLHF	TGTGCCAGCAGTTTACAGGGATGGGGTTCACCCCTCCACTTT
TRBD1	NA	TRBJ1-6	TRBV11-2	CASSARTGDNSPLHF	TGTGCCAGCAGCGCCCGGACAGGGGATAATTCACCCCTCCACTTT
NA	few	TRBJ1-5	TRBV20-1	CSASGPNQPQHF	TGCAGTGCTAGTGGGCCCAATCAGCCCCAGCATTTT
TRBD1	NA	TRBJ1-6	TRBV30	CAWRGQGGSPLHF	TGTGCCTGGCGAGGACAGGGTGGTTCACCCCTCCACTTT
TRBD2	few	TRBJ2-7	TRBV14	CASSPRGLAGVEQYF	TGTGCCAGCAGCCCCCGTGGACTAGCGGGTGTAGAGCAGTACTTC
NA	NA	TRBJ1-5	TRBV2	CASSDWTESNQPQHF	TGTGCCAGCAGCGACTGGACAGAAAGCAATCAGCCCCAGCATTTT
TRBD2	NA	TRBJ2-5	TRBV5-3	CARSGRGYF	TGTGCCAGAAGCGGGAGGGGGTACTTC
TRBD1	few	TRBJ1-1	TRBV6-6	CASSLTTGGVGAFF	TGTGCCAGCAGTCTAACGACAGGGGGCGTAGGAGCTTTCTTT
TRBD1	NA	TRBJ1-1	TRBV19	CASKRTGAEVNTEAFF	TGTGCCAGTAAACGGACAGGGGCGGAGGTCAACACTGAAGCTTTCTTT
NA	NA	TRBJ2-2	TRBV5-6	CASSLGRMNTGELFF	TGTGCCAGCAGCTTGGGGAGGATGAACACCGGGGAGCTGTTTTTT
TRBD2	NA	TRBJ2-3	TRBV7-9	CASIPRTSVDTQYF	TGTGCCAGCATCCCGAGGACTAGCGTAGATACGCAGTATTTT
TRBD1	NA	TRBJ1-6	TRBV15	CATSYGQGNNSPLHF	TGTGCCACCAGCTACGGACAGGGGAATAATTCACCCCTCCACTTT
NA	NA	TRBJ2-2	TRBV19	CASSNSGELFF	TGTGCCAGTAGTAACTCCGGGGAGCTGTTTTTT